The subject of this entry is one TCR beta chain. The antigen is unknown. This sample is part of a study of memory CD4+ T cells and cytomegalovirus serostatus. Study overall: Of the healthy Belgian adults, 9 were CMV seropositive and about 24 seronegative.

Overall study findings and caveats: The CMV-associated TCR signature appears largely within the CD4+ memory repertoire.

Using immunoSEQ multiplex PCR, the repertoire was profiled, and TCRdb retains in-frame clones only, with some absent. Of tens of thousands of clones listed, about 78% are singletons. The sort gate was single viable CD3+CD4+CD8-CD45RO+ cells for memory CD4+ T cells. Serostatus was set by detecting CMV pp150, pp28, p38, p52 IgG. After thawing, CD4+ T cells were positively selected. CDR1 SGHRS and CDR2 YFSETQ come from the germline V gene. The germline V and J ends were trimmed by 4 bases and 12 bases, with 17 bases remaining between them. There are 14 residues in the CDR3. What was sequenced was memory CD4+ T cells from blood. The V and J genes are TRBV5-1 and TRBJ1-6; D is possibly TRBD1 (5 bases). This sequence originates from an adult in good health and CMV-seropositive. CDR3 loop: CASSQGRDSGPLHF. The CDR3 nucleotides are TGCGCCAGCAGCCAGGGCCGGGACTCAGGACCCCTCCACTTT.